These 27 T cell receptor beta chains were all obtained from the same sample, sequenced in a study of human T cells and chemical hapten exposure. The sample's time point: pre-sensitization, week 0. Treatment meaning: therapeutic diphenylcyclopropenone sensitization with weekly scalp DPC. TCRdb fed the RACE reads into MiXCR, producing one record per CDR3 protein. Seen here are more than 300,000 distinct CDR3 sequences, 5% to 6.5% observed once, and the top ten hold 2.6%. The sample in question was whole blood, obtained in connection with sensitization to the hapten diphenylcyclopropenone (DPC). These receptors were obtained from a woman between 50 and 59 years old with alopecia areata. Some clones in this sample may be carry-over from other donors' samples.

This rearrangement joins TRBV6-5 to TRBJ2-3; D is tentatively TRBD1 or TRBD2 (5 bases each). The V gene's germline CDR1 is MNHEY and CDR2 SVGAGI. The CDR3 length is 14 residues. V was pared by 6 bases and J by 0 bases, with 10 bases between. The CDR3 region has the DNA TGTGCCAGCAGGTGGGACGGAAGCACAGATACGCAGTATTTT. This translates into CASRWDGSTDTQYF.

This clonotype was counted only a few times. The J gene is TRBJ1-4, the V gene TRBV15; 7 positions agree with TRBD1. The CDR3 has 14 residues. Germline CDR1 reads LNHNV; CDR2 reads YYDKDF (reference sequence). The V segment lost 0 bases and the J segment 10 bases; nucleotides outside the gene matches: 5. The CDR3 DNA sequence: TGTGCCACCAGCAGAGATCCCCAGGGGGGAAAACTGTTTTTT. It yields the protein CATSRDPQGGKLFF.

This clonotype has just a few counts. The chain is built from TRBV5-6 and TRBJ2-1; the D call may be TRBD1 or TRBD2 (6 bases each). This CDR3 region has 18 residues. Trimming removed 3 bases at V and 4 bases at J, with 23 bases between. Germline V CDR1 and CDR2: SGHDT, YYEEEE. Here the CDR3 DNA reads TGTGCCAGCAGCTCCATGGGGGGCCTAGAGGGAGCGTACAATGAGCAGTTCTTC. This codes for CASSSMGGLEGAYNEQFF.

This clonotype was detected ten times or more. The chain recombines TRBV12-3 or TRBV12-4 with TRBJ2-7, with D possibly matching TRBD1 (6 bases). V gave up 6 bases and J gave up 5 bases, with 14 bases separating them. The CDR3 spans 13 residues. This CDR3 is CASSLVQGHEQYF. The CDR3 DNA reads TGTGCCAGCAGCTTGGTACAGGGACACGAGCAGTACTTC.

This clonotype was counted ten times or more. The gene calls are TRBV24-1 and TRBJ2-1; the D is unclear. From germline, CDR1 is KGHDR and CDR2 SFDVKD. Trimming stripped 2 bases from V and 5 bases from J, with 6 bases between. This CDR3 has 13 amino acids. The CDR3 loop is CATSDWGNNEQFF. DNA for the CDR3: TGTGCCACCAGTGATTGGGGTAACAATGAGCAGTTCTTC.

This clonotype was recorded many times. This sequence joins TRBV7-3 and TRBJ2-1, with a weak D call TRBD1 (6 bases). Germline CDR1 is SGHTA and CDR2 is FQGTGA. This CDR3 spans 13 amino acids. Trimming stripped 4 bases from V and 4 bases from J, with 8 bases between. The CDR3 DNA reads as TGTGCCAGCAGCTGGACAGATTACAATGAGCAGTTCTTC. It yields the protein CASSWTDYNEQFF.

This clonotype was counted ten times or more. The chain combines TRBV24-1 with TRBJ2-1; TRBD1 matches 7 bases. CDR1 is KGHDR and CDR2 is SFDVKD in the germline V gene. The length of the CDR3 is 14 residues. V lost 2 bases, J lost 5 bases, and 2 bases stayed unmatched. DNA for the CDR3: TGTGCCACCAGTGATTCGACAGGGAACAATGAGCAGTTCTTC. This sequence encodes CATSDSTGNNEQFF.

This clonotype occurred many times. The chain is built from TRBV6-5 and TRBJ2-3, with 11 bases identical to TRBD1. V lost 4 bases to trimming and J lost 4 bases; unmatched junction nucleotides: 4. Germline CDR1 and CDR2: MNHEY and SVGAGI. The CDR3 is 15 residues long. CDR3 region: CASSWTGGISDTQYF. The CDR3, as DNA: TGTGCCAGCAGTTGGACAGGGGGCATATCAGATACGCAGTATTTT.

This clonotype was counted at least ten times. The J gene is TRBJ1-2, the V gene TRBV7-2, with unresolved D. V gave up 5 bases and J gave up 4 bases, with 20 bases separating them. This CDR3 contains 16 residues. The germline CDR1 and CDR2 sequences are SGHTA and FQGNSA. The CDR3 bases are TGTGCCAGCAGCGTAGATTCAGCTGTGTCCTTCTATGGCTACACCTTC. Amino acid sequence: CASSVDSAVSFYGYTF.

The chain combines TRBV3-1 with TRBJ1-1; 8 bases match TRBD1. The CDR3 loop spans 12 amino acids. V lost 3 bases and J lost 11; bases outside the gene matches: 5. Germline assignment: CDR1 LGHDT and CDR2 YNNKEL (reference sequence). The CDR3, as DNA: TGTGCCAGCAGCCATGCGACAGGGGTGGCTTTCTTT. Its translation: CASSHATGVAFF. Using reference TRBV3-1 and TRBJ1-1 for the parts outside the CDR3, the full variable domain is DTAVSQTPKYLVTQMGNDKSIKCEQNLGHDTMYWYKQDSKKFLKIMFSYNNKELIINETVPNRFSPKSPDKAHLNLHINSLELGDSAVYFCASSHATGVAFFGQGTRLTVV.

CDR3 nucleotide sequence: TGCAGCGTGGACTATACTAGCACAGATACGCAGTATTTT. Amino acids: CSVDYTSTDTQYF. The chain links TRBV29-1 to TRBJ2-3; D may be TRBD2 (6 bases). Deletions cut 6 bases from V and 0 bases from J, with 10 bases between. Germline V gives CDR1 SQVTM, CDR2 ANQGSEA. This CDR3 has 13 residues.

This clonotype was detected only a few times. This chain links TRBV7-8 with TRBJ1-5, with D hard to call. This CDR3 region has 14 residues. Germline V gene lookup returns CDR1 SGHVS and CDR2 FQNEAQ. The V end was cut by 5 bases, the J end by 8 bases, with 16 bases between. The CDR3 nucleotides are TGTGCCAGCAGCCCAGTCGAGGGCTGGGAGCCCCAGCATTTT. This gives the protein CASSPVEGWEPQHF. Filled out from reference TRBV7-8 and TRBJ1-5, the complete variable domain reads GAGVSQSPRYKVAKRGQDVALRCDPISGHVSLFWYQQALGQGPEFLTYFQNEAQLDKSGLPSDRFFAERPEGSVSTLKIQRTQQEDSAVYLCASSPVEGWEPQHFGDGTRLSIL.

This clonotype was observed many times. The chain combines TRBV7-2 with TRBJ2-2; 8 bases fit TRBD2. From germline, CDR1 is SGHTA and CDR2 FQGNSA. V dropped 1 base and J dropped 8; count of bases not matched to a gene: 12. This CDR3 has 17 residues. This CDR3 reads CASSLGPGGRKSGELFF. In DNA form, the CDR3 reads TGTGCCAGCAGCTTAGGTCCGGGAGGGAGAAAGTCGGGGGAGCTGTTTTTT.

This clonotype came up many times. The chain carries TRBV11-2 and TRBJ2-3, with 9 bases aligning to TRBD2. The CDR3 is 15 residues long. The ends lost 5 bases at V and 2 bases at J; junction bases unmatched: 5. CDR1 and CDR2 from the germline V gene are SGHAT and FQNNGV. The CDR3 nucleotides read TGTGCCAGCAGCCATCTAGCGGGGTCCACAGATACGCAGTATTTT. It specifies CASSHLAGSTDTQYF.

Many counts were recorded for this clonotype. V is TRBV29-1 and J is TRBJ2-3, with D possibly being TRBD2 (6 bases). The V and J ends lost 5 bases and 0 bases respectively, with 12 bases between them. The germline gives CDR1 SQVTM, CDR2 ANQGSEA. This CDR3 comprises 14 residues. The CDR3 protein is CSVPQRVSTDTQYF. For the CDR3, the DNA is TGCAGCGTTCCCCAGCGGGTTAGCACAGATACGCAGTATTTT.

V gene TRBV2 combines with J gene TRBJ1-3, with 8 bases identical to TRBD1. CDR1 is SNHLY, CDR2 FYNNEI, per germline. The CDR3 is made up of 13 amino acids. Germline trimming cut 8 bases from V and 4 bases from J; bases unmatched to any gene: 4. The CDR3 nucleotides are TGTGCCAGCGGACAGGGTTTCGGAAACACCATATATTTT. Encoded protein: CASGQGFGNTIYF.

This clonotype was recorded at least ten times. This rearrangement joins TRBV7-2 to TRBJ2-4; D is perhaps TRBD1 (5 bases). The germline CDR1 and CDR2 sequences are SGHTA and FQGNSA. Trimming cost V 4 bases and J 9 bases, with 19 bases left between them. The CDR3 contains 15 residues. CDR3 protein: CASSSSLTEPAIQYF. DNA for the CDR3: TGTGCCAGCAGCTCCTCATTGACAGAACCAGCCATTCAGTACTTC.

The gene calls are TRBV6-4 and TRBJ1-4; D possibly corresponds to TRBD1 (6 bases). The CDR3 has 14 amino acids. V was cut by 5 bases and J by 8 bases, with 15 bases left in between. Germline CDR1 MRHNA, CDR2 SNTAGT. The CDR3 sequence is CASSYRAGGEKLFF. CDR3 in DNA: TGTGCCAGCAGTTACAGGGCCGGTGGGGAAAAACTGTTTTTT.

This clonotype was counted many times. This chain joins TRBV7-6 and TRBJ2-2; 7 bases line up with TRBD1. The germline V gene has CDR1 SGHVS and CDR2 FNYEAQ. V gave up 5 bases and J gave up 0 bases; unmatched junction bases: 6. The CDR3 totals 16 residues. CDR3 DNA: TGTGCCAGCAGCGCTACAGGGGAAACGAACACCGGGGAGCTGTTTTTT. This sequence encodes CASSATGETNTGELFF. Full variable domain (missing parts from reference TRBV7-6 and TRBJ2-2): GAGVSQSPRYKVTKRGQDVALRCDPISGHVSLYWYRQALGQGPEFLTYFNYEAQQDKSGLPNDRFSAERPEGSISTLTIQRTEQRDSAMYRCASSATGETNTGELFFGEGSRLTVL.

The chain employs TRBV6-5 and TRBJ2-7; D not certain. Germline CDR1 reads MNHEY; CDR2 reads SVGAGI. The germline V and J ends were trimmed by 4 bases and 5 bases, with 15 bases remaining between them. The CDR3 covers 14 residues. For the CDR3, the DNA is TGTGCCAGCAGTTCCCCATACAACATGGACGAGCAGTACTTC. Its protein product is CASSSPYNMDEQYF.

This clonotype was observed many times. In DNA form, the CDR3 reads TGTGCCAGCAGCTTCTTTCAGGGAGCAGATACGCAGTATTTT. Its protein product is CASSFFQGADTQYF. The chain employs TRBV11-2 and TRBJ2-3; either TRBD1 or TRBD2 may fit D (5 bases each). Germline loops: CDR1 SGHAT, CDR2 FQNNGV. Between the trimmed V and J ends, which lost 3 bases and 4 bases, there was a span of 11 bases. The CDR3 runs 14 residues.

The sample holds a few counts of this clonotype. J is TRBJ2-4 and V is TRBV20-1, with 8 bases fitting TRBD1. The CDR3 extends over 15 amino acids. Trimming removed 5 bases from V and 1 base from J; junction bases left unmatched: 7. CDR1 and CDR2 (germline): DFQATT, SNEGSKA (reference sequence). CDR3 bases: TGCAGTGCTGTCAGGGGGCAAGGGGCCAAAAACATTCAGTACTTC. The encoded protein is CSAVRGQGAKNIQYF.

This clonotype was detected many times. This sequence joins TRBV12-3 or TRBV12-4 and TRBJ1-1; 7 nucleotides line up with TRBD1. Trimming removed 6 bases from V and 5 bases from J; junction bases left unmatched: 9. The CDR3 loop spans 14 amino acids. CDR3 nucleotide sequence: TGTGCCAGCAGGCCGACAGGGCAATGGACTGAAGCTTTCTTT. Its translation is CASRPTGQWTEAFF.

This clonotype was picked up many times. Germline is not matched at one junction end, which may reflect a read error. V usage is TRBV5-6 and J usage is TRBJ2-3; no clear D gene. This CDR3 comprises 13 residues. Germline V gene data show CDR1 as SGHDT and CDR2 as YYEEEE. The CDR3 sequence: CASSQAGTDTQYF. The CDR3 nucleotides read TGCGCCAGCAGCCAAGCCGGGACAGATACGCAGTATTTT.

This clonotype has only a few counts. V is TRBV7-2 and J is TRBJ1-6, with 7 nucleotides matching TRBD1. The trim removed 5 bases at V and 6 bases at J, leaving 10 bases unmatched. From germline, CDR1 is SGHTA and CDR2 FQGNSA. The CDR3 spans 16 residues. CDR3 nucleotides: TGTGCCAGCAGCGATCCCCGGACAGGCCCTAATTCACCCCTCCACTTT. This gives the protein CASSDPRTGPNSPLHF.

There are many counts of this clonotype. An end of the junction differs from the germline gene, which may be a read error. J is TRBJ2-7 and V is TRBV6-6; D is ambiguous. Per germline, CDR1 MNHNY and CDR2 SVGAGI (reference sequence). The CDR3 runs 12 residues. The CDR3 nucleotides read TGTGCCAGCAGTAATCCCCAGGAAGGCTTGAACTTC. Its protein is CASSNPQEGLNF.

Only a few counts were recorded for this clonotype. The J gene is TRBJ1-3, the V gene TRBV10-3; D is perhaps TRBD1 (6 bases). V was pared by 0 bases and J by 2 bases, with 11 bases between. There are 16 residues in the CDR3. The V gene's germline CDR1 is ENHRY and CDR2 SYGVKD. The CDR3 spells CAISESTGTTGNTIYF. In DNA, the CDR3 is TGTGCCATCAGTGAGTCGACAGGTACTACTGGAAACACCATATATTTT.